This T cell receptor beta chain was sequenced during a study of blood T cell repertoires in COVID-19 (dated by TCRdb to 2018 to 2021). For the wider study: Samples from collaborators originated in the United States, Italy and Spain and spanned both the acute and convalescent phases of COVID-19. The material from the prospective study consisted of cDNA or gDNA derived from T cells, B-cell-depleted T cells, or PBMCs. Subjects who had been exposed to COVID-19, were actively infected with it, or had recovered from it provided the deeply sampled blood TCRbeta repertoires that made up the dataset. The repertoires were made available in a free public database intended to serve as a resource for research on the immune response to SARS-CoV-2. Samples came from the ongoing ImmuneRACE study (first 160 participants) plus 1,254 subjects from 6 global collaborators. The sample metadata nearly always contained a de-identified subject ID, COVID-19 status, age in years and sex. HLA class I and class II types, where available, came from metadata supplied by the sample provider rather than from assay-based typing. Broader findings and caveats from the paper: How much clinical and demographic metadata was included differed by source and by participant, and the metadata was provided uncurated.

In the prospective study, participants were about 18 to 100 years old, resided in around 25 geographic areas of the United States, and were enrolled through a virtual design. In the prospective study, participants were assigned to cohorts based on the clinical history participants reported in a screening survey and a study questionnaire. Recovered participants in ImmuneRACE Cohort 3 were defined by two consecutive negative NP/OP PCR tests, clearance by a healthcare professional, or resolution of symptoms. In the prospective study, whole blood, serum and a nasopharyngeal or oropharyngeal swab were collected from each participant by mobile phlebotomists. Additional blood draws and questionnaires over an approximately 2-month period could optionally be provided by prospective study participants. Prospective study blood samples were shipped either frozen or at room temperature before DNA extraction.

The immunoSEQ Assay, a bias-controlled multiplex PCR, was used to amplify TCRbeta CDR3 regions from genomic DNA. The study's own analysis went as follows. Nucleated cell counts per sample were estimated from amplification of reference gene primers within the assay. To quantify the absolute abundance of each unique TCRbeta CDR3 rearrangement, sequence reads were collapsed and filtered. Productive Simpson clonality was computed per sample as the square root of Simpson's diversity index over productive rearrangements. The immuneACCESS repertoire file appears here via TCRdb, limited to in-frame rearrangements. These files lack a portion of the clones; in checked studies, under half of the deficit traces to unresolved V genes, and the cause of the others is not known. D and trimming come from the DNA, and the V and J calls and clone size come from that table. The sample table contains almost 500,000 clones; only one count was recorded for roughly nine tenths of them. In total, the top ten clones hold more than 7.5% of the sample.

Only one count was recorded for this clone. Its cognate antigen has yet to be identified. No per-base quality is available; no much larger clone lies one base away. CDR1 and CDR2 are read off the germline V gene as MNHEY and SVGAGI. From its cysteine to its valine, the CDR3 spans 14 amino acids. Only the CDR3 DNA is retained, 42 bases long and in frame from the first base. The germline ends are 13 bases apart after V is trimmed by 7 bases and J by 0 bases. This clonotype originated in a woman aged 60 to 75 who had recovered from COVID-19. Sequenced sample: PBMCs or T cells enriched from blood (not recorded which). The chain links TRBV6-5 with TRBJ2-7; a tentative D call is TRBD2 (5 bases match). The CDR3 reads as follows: CASIYPRDSYEQYV. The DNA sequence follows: TGTGCCAGCATCTACCCCCGGGACTCCTACGAGCAGTACGTC.